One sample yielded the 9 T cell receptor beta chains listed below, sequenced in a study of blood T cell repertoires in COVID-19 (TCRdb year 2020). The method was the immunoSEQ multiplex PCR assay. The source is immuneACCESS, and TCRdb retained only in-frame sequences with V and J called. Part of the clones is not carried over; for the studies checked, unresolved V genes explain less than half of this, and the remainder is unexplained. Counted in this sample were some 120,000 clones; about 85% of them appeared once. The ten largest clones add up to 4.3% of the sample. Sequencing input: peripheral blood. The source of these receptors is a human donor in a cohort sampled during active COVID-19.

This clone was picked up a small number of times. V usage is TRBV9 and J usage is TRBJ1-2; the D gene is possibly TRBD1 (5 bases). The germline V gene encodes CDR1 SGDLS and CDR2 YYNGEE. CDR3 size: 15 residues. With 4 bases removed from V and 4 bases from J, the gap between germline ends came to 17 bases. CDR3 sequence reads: CASSPNQQVSYGYTF. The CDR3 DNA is TGTGCCAGCAGCCCCAACCAACAGGTGTCCTATGGCTACACCTTC.

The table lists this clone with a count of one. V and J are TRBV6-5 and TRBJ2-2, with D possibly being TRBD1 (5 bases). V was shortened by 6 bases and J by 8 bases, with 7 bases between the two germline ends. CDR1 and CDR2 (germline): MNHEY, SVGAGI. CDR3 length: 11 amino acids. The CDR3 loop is CASRTVGELFF. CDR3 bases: TGTGCCAGCAGGACAGTGGGGGAGCTGTTTTTT.

Written as DNA, the CDR3 is TGTGCCAGCAGCGTAGCCGCTAGCGGGAGTTACAATGAGCAGTTCTTC. It codes for CASSVAASGSYNEQFF. The genes are TRBV9 and TRBJ2-1, with 10 nucleotides matching TRBD2. The ends lost 0 bases at V and 4 bases at J; junction bases unmatched: 4. The CDR3 extends over 16 amino acids. Germline CDR1 reads SGDLS; CDR2 reads YYNGEE. Variable domain in full (rest from reference TRBV9 and TRBJ2-1): DSGVTQTPKHLITATGQRVTLRCSPRSGDLSVYWYQQSLDQGLQFLIQYYNGEERAKGNILERFSAQQFPDLHSELNLSSLELGDSALYFCASSVAASGSYNEQFFGPGTRLTVL.

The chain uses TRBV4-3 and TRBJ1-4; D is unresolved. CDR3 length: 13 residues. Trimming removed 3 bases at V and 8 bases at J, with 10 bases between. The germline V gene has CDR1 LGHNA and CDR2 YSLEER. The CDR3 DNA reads TGCGCCAGCAGCCAGGTGGTACGGGAAAAACTGTTTTTT. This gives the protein CASSQVVREKLFF.

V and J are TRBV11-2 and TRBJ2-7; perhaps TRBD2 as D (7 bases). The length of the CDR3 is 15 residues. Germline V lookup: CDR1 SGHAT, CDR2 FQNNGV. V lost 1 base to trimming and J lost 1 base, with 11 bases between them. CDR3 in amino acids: CASSLARGPSYEQYF. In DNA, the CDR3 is TGTGCCAGCAGCTTAGCGCGGGGGCCTTCCTACGAGCAGTACTTC.

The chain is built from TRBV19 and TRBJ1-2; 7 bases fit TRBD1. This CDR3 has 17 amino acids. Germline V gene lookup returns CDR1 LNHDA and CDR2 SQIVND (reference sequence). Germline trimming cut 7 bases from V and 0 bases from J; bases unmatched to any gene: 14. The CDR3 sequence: CASKISRTGLSNYGYTF. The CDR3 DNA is TGTGCCAGTAAAATCAGTCGGACAGGCCTATCTAACTATGGCTACACCTTC.

CDR3 amino acids: CATRDSMNTEAFF. As DNA, the CDR3 is TGTGCCACCCGGGACAGCATGAACACTGAAGCTTTCTTT. The chain recombines TRBV2 with TRBJ1-1; 7 bases are a match to TRBD1. Trimming removed 10 bases from V and 0 bases from J; junction bases left unmatched: 5. The CDR3 consists of 13 residues. Germline V lookup: CDR1 SNHLY, CDR2 FYNNEI.

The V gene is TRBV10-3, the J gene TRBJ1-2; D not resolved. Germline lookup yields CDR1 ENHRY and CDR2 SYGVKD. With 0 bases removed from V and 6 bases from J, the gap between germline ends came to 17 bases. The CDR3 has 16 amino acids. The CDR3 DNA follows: TGTGCCATCAGTGAGTCGGGAGTCGCCCAATGGGATGGCTACACCTTC. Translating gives CAISESGVAQWDGYTF.

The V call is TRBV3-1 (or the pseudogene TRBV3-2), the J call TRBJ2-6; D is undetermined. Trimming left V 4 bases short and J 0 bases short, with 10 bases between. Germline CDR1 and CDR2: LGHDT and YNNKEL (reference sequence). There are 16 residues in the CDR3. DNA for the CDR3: TGTGCCAGCAGCCGAAACAGCCCCTCTGGGGCCAACGTCCTGACTTTC. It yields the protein CASSRNSPSGANVLTF.